The 29 T cell receptor beta chains below come from one sample, sequenced in a study of T cells in Graves' hyperthyroidism and ophthalmopathy. TCR beta CDR3 regions were amplified from RNA transcripts. The HTBI primer set was used in a first-round RT-PCR of the TCR CDR3. MiXCR, run by TCRdb on the multiplex PCR reads, gives a single entry per CDR3 protein. The repertoire consists of almost 350,000 distinct CDR3 sequences, with around 18% occurring once and the leading ten covering about a sixth. Sequenced: blood. These receptors came from a woman aged 35 to 49 with Graves' ophthalmopathy.

This clonotype occurred a few times. This chain uses TRBV19 with TRBJ2-7; the match to TRBD1 covers 10 bases. The CDR3 has 15 amino acids. CDR1 is LNHDA and CDR2 is SQIVND in the germline V gene (reference sequence). The V segment lost 0 bases and the J segment 5 bases; nucleotides outside the gene matches: 4. The CDR3 DNA is TGTGCCAGTAGTATAGACGGGACAGGGGAAAACGAGCAGTACTTC. This encodes CASSIDGTGENEQYF.

This clonotype was recorded many times. The J gene is TRBJ1-1, the V gene TRBV30; tentatively, D is TRBD1 (5 bases). V was trimmed by 4 bases and J by 1 base, leaving 10 bases between them. Germline V gives CDR1 GTSNPN, CDR2 SVGIG (reference sequence). This CDR3 is built from 13 residues. DNA for the CDR3: TGTGCCTGGAAGGAAACAGGGAACACTGAAGCTTTCTTT. As protein: CAWKETGNTEAFF. The whole variable domain, filled in from reference TRBV30 and TRBJ1-1, reads SQTIHQWPATLVQPVGSPLSLECTVEGTSNPNLYWYRQAAGRGLQLLFYSVGIGQISSEVPQNLSASRPQDRQFILSSKKLLLSDSGFYLCAWKETGNTEAFFGQGTRLTVV.

The rearrangement joins TRBV7-2 to TRBJ2-7, with unresolved D. Germline V CDR1 and CDR2: SGHTA, FQGNSA. V was trimmed by 6 bases and J by 7 bases, leaving 19 bases between them. This CDR3 has 14 residues. CDR3 bases: TGTGCCAGCAGTCTCGATCCCTATTACGGGGAGCAGTACTTC. This encodes CASSLDPYYGEQYF. Complete variable domain (other parts from reference TRBV7-2 and TRBJ2-7): GAGVSQSPSNKVTEKGKDVELRCDPISGHTALYWYRQSLGQGLEFLIYFQGNSAPDKSGLPSDRFSAERTGGSVSTLTIQRTQQEDSAVYLCASSLDPYYGEQYFGPGTRLTVT.

Ten or more counts support this clonotype. The chain links TRBV28 to TRBJ2-7; D is possibly TRBD1 (6 bases). Per germline, CDR1 MDHEN and CDR2 SYDVKM. The ends were cut back, 5 bases at V and 3 bases at J, with 14 bases in the middle. This CDR3 is built from 14 residues. The CDR3 nucleotides read TGTGCCAGCAGTGCTTCGGGCAGGGGCTACGAGCAGTACTTC. It yields the protein CASSASGRGYEQYF. The full variable domain, completed using reference TRBV28 and TRBJ2-7, is DVKVTQSSRYLVKRTGEKVFLECVQDMDHENMFWYRQDPGLGLRLIYFSYDVKMKEKGDIPEGYSVSREKKERFSLILESASTNQTSMYLCASSASGRGYEQYFGPGTRLTVT.

The chain links TRBV2 to TRBJ2-5, with TRBD1 matching over 8 bases. The J segment lost 1 base and the V segment lost 8 bases, leaving 12 bases of the junction unmatched. This CDR3 has 16 residues. The V gene's germline CDR1 is SNHLY and CDR2 FYNNEI. The DNA of the CDR3 is TGTGCCAGCTCGACGATAGGACAGGGACCCCAAGAGACCCAGTACTTC. The encoded protein is CASSTIGQGPQETQYF.

This clonotype was recorded at least ten times. V is TRBV20-1 and J is TRBJ2-7; D unclear. The germline V and J ends were trimmed by 3 bases and 1 base, with 10 bases remaining between them. The CDR3 is made up of 13 amino acids. Germline lookup yields CDR1 DFQATT and CDR2 SNEGSKA (reference sequence). CDR3 bases: TGCAGTGCTAGGAGTCCAGTATCCTACGAGCAGTACTTC. It yields the protein CSARSPVSYEQYF.

J is TRBJ1-3 and V is TRBV5-1; D is ambiguous. The ends were cut back, 5 bases at V and 5 bases at J, with 8 bases in the middle. CDR1 and CDR2 from the germline V gene are SGHRS and YFSETQ. This CDR3 contains 12 residues. DNA for the CDR3: TGCGCCAGCAGGACACGCAGAAACACCATATATTTT. Amino acids: CASRTRRNTIYF.

This chain uses TRBV11-2 with TRBJ1-1; unclear D gene. The CDR3 runs 13 residues. CDR1 is SGHAT, CDR2 FQNNGV, per germline. Trimming cost V 0 bases and J 6 bases, with 8 bases left between them. The CDR3 DNA follows: TGTGCCAGCAGCTTAGAAGTGGCAGCTGAAGCTTTCTTT. The encoded protein is CASSLEVAAEAFF.

This clonotype was observed at least ten times. The V call is TRBV12-3 or TRBV12-4, the J call TRBJ1-3, with D unclear. There are 11 residues in the CDR3. V was cut by 6 bases and J by 4 bases, with 4 bases left in between. CDR3 sequence reads: CASSPGNTIYF. DNA for the CDR3: TGTGCCAGCAGCCCGGGAAACACCATATATTTT.

This clonotype was seen ten or more times. V usage is TRBV28 and J usage is TRBJ2-7, with 7 bases lining up with TRBD1. The germline V gene encodes CDR1 MDHEN and CDR2 SYDVKM. The length of the CDR3 is 15 residues. Germline trimming cut 3 bases from V and 3 bases from J; bases unmatched to any gene: 8. The CDR3 reads CASSLTGKMSYEQYF. The CDR3 DNA sequence: TGTGCCAGCAGTTTGACAGGGAAGATGAGCTACGAGCAGTACTTC.

Many counts were recorded for this clonotype. The V call is TRBV5-1, the J call TRBJ1-5, with 11 nucleotides matching TRBD1. In germline, CDR1 is SGHRS, CDR2 YFSETQ. The junction had 3 bases not matched to a gene; V was cut back by 3 bases and J by 7 bases. This CDR3 contains 14 residues. This CDR3 reads CASSWGQGEQPQHF. In DNA form, the CDR3 reads TGCGCCAGCAGCTGGGGACAGGGGGAACAGCCCCAGCATTTT.

This clonotype has ten or more counts. The genes are TRBV13 and TRBJ2-7, with 11 bases lining up with TRBD2. V lost 0 bases and J lost 6; bases outside the gene matches: 16. This CDR3 has 19 residues. Germline V gene lookup returns CDR1 PRHDT and CDR2 FYEKMQ (reference sequence). In nucleotides, the CDR3 is TGTGCCAGCAGCTTAGGCCTGATTGCTAGCGGGAGGCGATCCGCCGAGCAGTACTTC. Its protein product is CASSLGLIASGRRSAEQYF.

The table lists this clonotype with many counts. The J gene is TRBJ2-3, the V gene TRBV6-1; 8 nucleotides align to TRBD1. Germline CDR1 is MNHNS and CDR2 is SASEGT. J lost 5 bases, V lost 5 bases, and 3 bases had no gene match. CDR3 length: 13 amino acids. The CDR3 region is CASSRTGIDTQYF. Written as DNA, the CDR3 is TGTGCCAGCAGTCGGACAGGGATAGATACGCAGTATTTT.

The CDR3 protein is CASSFANNRLSGNTIYF. CDR3 nucleotides: TGTGCCAGCAGCTTCGCAAACAACAGGCTCTCTGGAAACACCATATATTTT. The rearrangement uses TRBV11-1 and TRBJ1-3; the D gene is possibly TRBD1 (5 bases). This CDR3 is built from 17 residues. V was shortened by 3 bases and J by 0 bases, with 15 bases between the two germline ends. Germline CDR1 reads SGHAT; CDR2 reads FQDESV (reference sequence).

This clonotype was seen at least ten times. V gene TRBV7-2 combines with J gene TRBJ1-5; 7 bases line up with TRBD1. V lost 5 bases to trimming and J lost 4 bases; unmatched junction nucleotides: 5. In germline, CDR1 is SGHTA, CDR2 FQGNSA. The CDR3 sequence is 14 residues long. DNA of the CDR3: TGTGCCAGCAGCCCGACACAGGGGAATCAGCCCCAGCATTTT. Protein: CASSPTQGNQPQHF.

Ten or more counts support this clonotype. The chain joins TRBV11-1 to TRBJ2-7; D may be TRBD2 (5 bases). The CDR3 has 14 amino acids. The germline V gene encodes CDR1 SGHAT and CDR2 FQDESV (reference sequence). V lost 5 bases to trimming and J lost 1 base, with 12 bases between them. The CDR3 loop is CASSRIRGSYEQYF. CDR3 coding DNA: TGTGCCAGCAGCAGAATTAGAGGGTCCTACGAGCAGTACTTC.

This clonotype is a singleton in its sample. The CDR3 coding sequence is TGTGCCAGCTCCATCCGGCGGTGGTTCTACGAGCAGTACTTC. This sequence encodes CASSIRRWFYEQYF. The chain joins TRBV6-2 or TRBV6-3 to TRBJ2-7; D unresolved. The V end was cut by 8 bases, the J end by 3 bases, with 17 bases between. The germline CDR1 and CDR2 sequences are MNHEY and SVGEGT. The CDR3 spans 14 residues.

This clonotype was observed at least ten times. The rearrangement joins TRBV28 to TRBJ1-1; D is perhaps TRBD1 (5 bases). CDR3 length equals 14 residues. CDR1 MDHEN and CDR2 SYDVKM come from the germline V gene. V was shortened by 7 bases and J by 3 bases, with 15 bases between the two germline ends. This chain's CDR3 is CASTPAGVYTEAFF. CDR3 nucleotides: TGTGCCAGCACCCCGGCGGGGGTTTACACTGAAGCTTTCTTT. Full variable domain (remainder filled in from reference TRBV28 and TRBJ1-1): DVKVTQSSRYLVKRTGEKVFLECVQDMDHENMFWYRQDPGLGLRLIYFSYDVKMKEKGDIPEGYSVSREKKERFSLILESASTNQTSMYLCASTPAGVYTEAFFGQGTRLTVV.

This clonotype was recorded many times. The chain employs TRBV7-2 and TRBJ1-1, with D unresolved. The CDR3 is 14 amino acids. V was trimmed by 1 base and J by 4 bases, leaving 10 bases between them. Germline V CDR1 and CDR2: SGHTA, FQGNSA. The chain's CDR3 is CASSLEGGITEAFF. The CDR3 DNA is TGTGCCAGCAGCTTAGAGGGCGGTATCACTGAAGCTTTCTTT.

Ten or more counts support this clonotype. The chain links TRBV2 to TRBJ2-7; 12 positions match TRBD1. Germline V CDR1 and CDR2: SNHLY, FYNNEI. The CDR3 runs to 15 residues. V lost 0 bases, J lost 5 bases, and 2 bases stayed unmatched. The DNA of the CDR3 is TGTGCCAGCAGTGAAGCTGGGACAGGGGGCCACGAGCAGTACTTC. Protein sequence: CASSEAGTGGHEQYF.

This clonotype was detected ten times or more. The chain is built from TRBV7-2 and TRBJ1-2; TRBD1 matches at 9 bases. J gave up 8 bases and V 4 bases, and 11 bases lay outside the gene matches. Germline V gene data show CDR1 as SGHTA and CDR2 as FQGNSA. This CDR3 is 15 amino acids long. CDR3 region: CASSSGGTGTGGYTF. CDR3 bases: TGTGCCAGCAGCTCAGGGGGGACAGGGACTGGGGGCTACACCTTC. Supplemented by reference TRBV7-2 and TRBJ1-2, the full variable domain reads GAGVSQSPSNKVTEKGKDVELRCDPISGHTALYWYRQSLGQGLEFLIYFQGNSAPDKSGLPSDRFSAERTGGSVSTLTIQRTQQEDSAVYLCASSSGGTGTGGYTFGSGTRLTVV.

This clonotype has ten or more counts. The chain joins TRBV6-5 to TRBJ2-2, with a weak D call TRBD2 (6 bases). The CDR3 totals 13 residues. V lost 2 bases, J lost 9 bases, and 10 bases lay in between. Looked up from germline, CDR1 is MNHEY and CDR2 is SVGAGI. DNA for the CDR3: TGTGCCAGCAGTTACGGACTATCCAGGGAGCTGTTTTTT. Its protein is CASSYGLSRELFF.

Notes on this clonotype: A single base separates this from a much larger clone, so it may be a read error. The chain uses TRBV7-2 and TRBJ2-7; 10 bases match TRBD2. In germline, CDR1 is SGHTA, CDR2 FQGNSA. The CDR3 covers 15 residues. The DNA of the CDR3 is TGTGCCAGCAGCGTCACTAGCGGGGAAACTTACGAGCAGTGCTTC. Translated: CASSVTSGETYEQCF.

The sample holds many counts of this clonotype. The chain employs TRBV11-2 and TRBJ2-5; TRBD2 aligns across 10 bases. Trimming at V came to 2 bases and at J to 7 bases, leaving 19 bases not matched to a gene. Germline V gene sequence: CDR1 SGHAT, CDR2 FQNNGV. This CDR3 region has 19 residues. The CDR3 coding sequence is TGTGCCAGCAGCTTACGTGGTGGCCCGACTAGCGGGTTGGGAAGGACCCAGTACTTC. It is translated as CASSLRGGPTSGLGRTQYF.

The chain has TRBV28 and TRBJ1-1, with 7 bases aligning to TRBD1. With V trimmed by 2 bases and J by 3 bases, 9 bases remained unmatched. The germline gives CDR1 MDHEN, CDR2 SYDVKM. This CDR3 is built from 16 residues. In DNA, the CDR3 is TGTGCCAGCAGTTTAGTGGGACAGAGCTCGTACACTGAAGCTTTCTTT. It codes for CASSLVGQSSYTEAFF.

This clonotype showed up many times. One base away lies a much larger clone, so this may be a sequencing read error. This chain connects TRBV11-2 to TRBJ1-1, with 7 bases aligning to TRBD1. J lost 5 bases, V lost 1 base, and 10 bases had no gene match. Germline values: CDR1 SGHAT, CDR2 FQNNGV. CDR3 length equals 16 residues. The CDR3 protein is CASSLGSGGVRTEAFF. The CDR3 coding sequence is TGTGCCAGCAGCTTAGGGTCAGGGGGAGTCCGGACTGAAGCTTTCTTT.

This clonotype was observed a few times. The CDR3 protein is CASSVSRAYEQYF. Written as DNA, the CDR3 is TGTGCCAGCAGTGTCTCCAGGGCCTACGAGCAGTACTTC. The chain uses TRBV6-1 and TRBJ2-7, with D possibly TRBD1 on 5 matching bases. The CDR3 runs to 13 residues. From germline, CDR1 is MNHNS and CDR2 SASEGT. V gave up 4 bases and J gave up 2 bases, with 9 bases separating them.

The V gene is TRBV30, the J gene TRBJ1-6; D is unclear. CDR1 and CDR2 from the germline V gene are GTSNPN and SVGIG (reference sequence). Deletions cut 7 bases from V and 9 bases from J, with 16 bases between. This CDR3 comprises 13 residues. CDR3 sequence: CAYASGIGSPLHF. The CDR3, as DNA: TGTGCCTACGCATCAGGAATTGGTTCACCCCTCCACTTT.

This clonotype was counted many times. The chain couples TRBV7-2 to TRBJ2-5; possible D gene TRBD2, 5 bases. CDR1 and CDR2 from the germline V gene are SGHTA and FQGNSA. The CDR3 is 16 amino acids. Trimming removed 4 bases at V and 2 bases at J, with 17 bases between. In DNA, the CDR3 is TGTGCCAGCAGCTGGGCGGGTGGCAGGCTGCAAGAGACCCAGTACTTC. It is translated as CASSWAGGRLQETQYF.